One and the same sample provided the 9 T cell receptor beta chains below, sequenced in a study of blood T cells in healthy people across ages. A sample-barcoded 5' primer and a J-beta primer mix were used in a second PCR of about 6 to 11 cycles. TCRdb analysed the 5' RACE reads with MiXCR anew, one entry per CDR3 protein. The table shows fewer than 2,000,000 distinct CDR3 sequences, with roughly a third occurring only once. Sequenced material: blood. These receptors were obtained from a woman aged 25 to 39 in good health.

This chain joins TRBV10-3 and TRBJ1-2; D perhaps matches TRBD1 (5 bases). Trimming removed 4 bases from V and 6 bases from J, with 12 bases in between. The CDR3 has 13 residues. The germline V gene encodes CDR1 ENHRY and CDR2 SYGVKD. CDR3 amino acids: CAISGQGCHGYTF. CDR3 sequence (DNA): TGTGCCATCAGTGGGCAGGGCTGCCATGGCTACACCTTC.

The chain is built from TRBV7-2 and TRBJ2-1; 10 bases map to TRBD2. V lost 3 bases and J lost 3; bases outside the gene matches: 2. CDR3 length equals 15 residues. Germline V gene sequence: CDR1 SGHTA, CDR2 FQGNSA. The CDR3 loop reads CASSFSGRFYNEQFF. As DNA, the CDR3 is TGTGCCAGCAGCTTTAGCGGGAGGTTCTACAATGAGCAGTTCTTC.

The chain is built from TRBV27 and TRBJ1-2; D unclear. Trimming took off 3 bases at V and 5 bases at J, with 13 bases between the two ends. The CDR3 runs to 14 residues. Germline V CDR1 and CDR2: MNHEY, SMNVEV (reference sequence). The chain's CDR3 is CASSFGPDGYGYTF. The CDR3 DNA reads TGTGCCAGCAGTTTCGGGCCCGATGGATATGGCTACACCTTC.

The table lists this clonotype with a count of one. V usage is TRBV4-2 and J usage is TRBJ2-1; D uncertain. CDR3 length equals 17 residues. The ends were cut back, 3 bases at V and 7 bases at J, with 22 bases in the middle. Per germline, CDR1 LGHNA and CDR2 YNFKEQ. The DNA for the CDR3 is TGTGCCAGCAGCCAGCCCTCTGAAGGCTGGATGGGGAATGAGCAGTTCTTC. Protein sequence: CASSQPSEGWMGNEQFF.

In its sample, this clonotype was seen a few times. Here the CDR3 reads CASRDRDSVGKTQYF. DNA for the CDR3: TGTGCCAGCAGGGACCGGGACTCTGTTGGAAAGACCCAGTACTTC. V and J are TRBV2 and TRBJ2-5; the D gene is possibly TRBD2 (6 bases). Germline V lookup: CDR1 SNHLY, CDR2 FYNNEI. Trimming removed 6 bases at V and 6 bases at J, with 20 bases between. This CDR3 has 15 amino acids.

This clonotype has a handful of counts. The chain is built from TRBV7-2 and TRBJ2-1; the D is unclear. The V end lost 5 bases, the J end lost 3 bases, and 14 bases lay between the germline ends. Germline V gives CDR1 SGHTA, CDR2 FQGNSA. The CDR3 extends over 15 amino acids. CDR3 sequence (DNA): TGTGCCAGCAGCCACGGCCCCCCCGACTACAATGAGCAGTTCTTC. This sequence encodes CASSHGPPDYNEQFF.

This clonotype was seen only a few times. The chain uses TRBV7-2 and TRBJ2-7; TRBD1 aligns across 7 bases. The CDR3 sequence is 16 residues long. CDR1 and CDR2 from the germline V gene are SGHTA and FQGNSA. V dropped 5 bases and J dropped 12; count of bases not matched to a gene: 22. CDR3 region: CASSADRDTAEGTRYF. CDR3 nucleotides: TGTGCCAGCAGCGCAGACAGGGATACAGCGGAAGGGACCCGGTACTTC.

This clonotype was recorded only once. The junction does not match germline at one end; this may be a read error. The CDR3 protein is CAGSQDLGAPPQETQYF. The DNA for the CDR3 is TGTGCCGGCAGCCAAGATCTGGGGGCCCCACCACAAGAGACCCAGTACTTC. The chain combines TRBV4-2 with TRBJ2-5; the D gene is possibly TRBD1 (6 bases). Germline V gene sequence: CDR1 LGHNA, CDR2 YNFKEQ. This CDR3 comprises 17 residues.

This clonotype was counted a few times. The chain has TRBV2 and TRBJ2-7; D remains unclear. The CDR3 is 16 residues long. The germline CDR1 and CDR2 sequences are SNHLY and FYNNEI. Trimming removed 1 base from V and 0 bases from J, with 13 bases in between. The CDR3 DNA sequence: TGTGCCAGCAGTGAAGAGGTAGCCCGGAGCTCCTACGAGCAGTACTTC. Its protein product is CASSEEVARSSYEQYF.